Below, 9 T cell receptor beta chains from the same sample are listed, as sequenced in a study of molecular identifiers for immune sequencing clone quantification. TCRdb reprocessed the PCR reads with MiXCR, giving one entry per CDR3 protein. The repertoire includes 35,000 to 45,000 distinct CDR3 sequences, approximately 17% of them detected once, and 6.5% to 8% sits in the top ten. The sample taken for sequencing was naive CD8+ T cells from blood, with Jurkat cell RNA spiked in. The subset was: FACS-sorted CD8+CD4-CCR7+CD45RA+ naive T cells. The receptor source for this set is a human donor in good health. Some libraries in this study had Jurkat cell RNA spiked in.

This clonotype was counted at least ten times. The rearrangement uses TRBV28 and TRBJ2-1, with D possibly matching TRBD2 (6 bases). CDR1 is MDHEN, CDR2 SYDVKM, per germline. Trimming removed 5 bases at V and 15 bases at J, with 29 bases between. This CDR3 has 16 amino acids. CDR3 residues: CASSGSKAAVGLGGFF. CDR3 bases: TGTGCCAGCAGTGGCTCGAAGGCCGCTGTAGGTCTGGGGGGGTTCTTC.

Turning to this clonotype: This may come from a read error, since a much larger clone is one base off. The CDR3 sequence is CASSILTGAGKTRYF. CDR3 bases: TGTGCCAGCAGTATCCTGACAGGGGCGGGGAAGACCCGGTACTTC. The V gene is TRBV12-3 or TRBV12-4, the J gene TRBJ2-5; 8 nucleotides line up with TRBD1. This CDR3 comprises 15 residues.

This clonotype was counted only a few times. The rearrangement uses TRBV4-3 and TRBJ2-7, with TRBD2 identical over 9 bases. Trimming removed 0 bases from V and 3 bases from J; junction bases left unmatched: 3. The CDR3 runs to 15 residues. Per the germline V gene, CDR1 is LGHNA and CDR2 is YSLEER. This CDR3 is CASSQDAGGSYEQYF. The CDR3 coding sequence is TGCGCCAGCAGCCAAGACGCGGGAGGGAGCTACGAGCAGTACTTC.

This clonotype was seen at least ten times. The germline gene is not matched at one end of the junction; a read error may be the cause. The chain joins TRBV28 to TRBJ2-7; 7 nucleotides agree with TRBD1. This CDR3 is built from 14 residues. CDR1 is MDHEN, CDR2 SYDVKM, per germline. The CDR3 is CASSFWQGVHEQHF. CDR3 sequence (DNA): TGTGCCAGCAGTTTTTGGCAGGGGGTCCACGAGCAGCACTTC.

Many counts were recorded for this clonotype. The V call is TRBV9, the J call TRBJ2-1; weak D call: TRBD2 (7 bases). Germline V gene data show CDR1 as SGDLS and CDR2 as YYNGEE. Trimming took 0 bases from V and 5 from J, leaving 18 bases between them. CDR3 length equals 17 residues. The CDR3 nucleotides are TGTGCCAGCAGCGTAGAGGGGGGGCGGAATGTTAACAATGAGCAGTTCTTC. The encoded protein is CASSVEGGRNVNNEQFF.

The gene calls are TRBV7-9 and TRBJ2-7; 9 bases are a match to TRBD1. J lost 7 bases, V lost 5 bases, and 9 bases had no gene match. This CDR3 is 14 amino acids long. Germline V CDR1 and CDR2: SEHNR, FQNEAQ (reference sequence). This CDR3 reads CASSAGTGSGEQYF. The DNA of the CDR3 is TGTGCCAGCAGCGCCGGGACAGGGTCGGGGGAGCAGTACTTC.

This clonotype occurred a few times. This sequence may be a read error, since a much larger clone differs from it by one base. V and J are TRBV12-5 and TRBJ2-4; possibly TRBD2 for D (6 bases). CDR1 is LGHNT, CDR2 FRNRAP, per germline. The CDR3 has 12 amino acids. Written as DNA, the CDR3 is TGTGCTAGTGGTTCCGGACTATTCCCGGCGGTCTTC. Its protein is CASGSGLFPAVF.

This clonotype was counted at least ten times. The chain combines TRBV15 with TRBJ2-1; D is tentatively TRBD1 or TRBD2 (6 bases each). V lost 0 bases and J lost 5, with 17 bases in between. Germline-derived CDR1 and CDR2 are LNHNV and YYDKDF (reference sequence). This CDR3 has 17 residues. The CDR3 spells CATSRDRWGAGDNEQFF. CDR3 coding DNA: TGTGCCACCAGCAGAGATAGATGGGGGGCAGGGGACAATGAGCAGTTCTTC.

Turning to this clonotype: Possible read error: a much larger clone is one base away. The gene calls are TRBV7-9 and TRBJ2-7; 10 bases agree with TRBD2. J lost 2 bases, V lost 5 bases, and 6 bases had no gene match. Germline V gives CDR1 SEHNR, CDR2 FQNEAQ (reference sequence). This CDR3 is 15 amino acids long. The CDR3 DNA sequence: TGTGCCAGCAGCCTCCGGACTAGCGGTCCCTACGAGCAGTACTTC. Translated, it gives CASSLRTSGPYEQYF.